This paragraph covers one T cell receptor beta chain sequence. Its antigen is undetermined. The data are from a study of cytomegalovirus exposure and HLA in healthy donors. CDR1 and CDR2 (germline): MGHDK, SYGVNS. The CDR3 has 15 residues. V dropped 2 bases and J dropped 2 bases, with 13 bases sitting between them. It was with 60 Vbeta and 13 Jbeta primers that the PCR ran. Here immunoSEQ multiplex PCR was the method, and the copy in TCRdb shows in-frame clones only, minus some. The repertoire consists of about 63,000 clones, with 70% to 85% occurring once and the leading ten covering just under 3%. Findings and limits, study-wide: The authors judged a highly shared variant cluster likely a sequencing artifact.

The sequenced sample was PBMCs. The TCR comes from a young woman in good health and CMV-seronegative. The chain has TRBV25-1 and TRBJ2-7; a possible D gene is TRBD1 (6 bases). CDR3 sequence: CASSEGAGVAYEQYF. Written as DNA, the CDR3 is TGTGCCAGCAGTGAAGGGGCAGGGGTGGCCTACGAGCAGTACTTC.